Each of the 8 T cell receptor beta chains below was sequenced from the same sample in a study of shared clonotypes between healthy human individuals. Data came from immunoSEQ multiplex PCR; TCRdb stores just in-frame clones and leaves some out. The data contain some 2.4 million clones, 93% of them seen just once; the ten biggest clones take up 0.35% to 0.45%. Input material: naive CD4+ T cells from PBMCs. Subset denoted: CD45RA+ positively selected. Receptors originate from a man aged 18 to 30 in good health. Some clones in this sample may be carry-over from other donors' samples.

The V gene is TRBV28, the J gene TRBJ2-7, with 7 bases identical to TRBD2. With 10 bases clipped from V and 2 bases from J, the junction kept 14 bases outside the gene matches. Germline-derived CDR1 and CDR2 are MDHEN and SYDVKM. There are 15 residues in the CDR3. The CDR3: CATNGRGLLPYEQYF. CDR3 nucleotides: TGTGCCACTAACGGGCGGGGGTTGTTGCCCTACGAGCAGTACTTC. The full variable domain, completed using reference TRBV28 and TRBJ2-7, is DVKVTQSSRYLVKRTGEKVFLECVQDMDHENMFWYRQDPGLGLRLIYFSYDVKMKEKGDIPEGYSVSREKKERFSLILESASTNQTSMYLCATNGRGLLPYEQYFGPGTRLTVT.

This clone was found once. The chain carries TRBV19 and TRBJ1-5; 7 bases match TRBD1. This CDR3 region has 15 residues. Germline assignment: CDR1 LNHDA and CDR2 SQIVND (reference sequence). Trimming cost V 5 bases and J 6 bases; bases outside gene matches: 10. As DNA, the CDR3 is TGTGCCAGTAGTGGGGCGAGGGGGCCGGTTCAGCCCCAGCATTTT. Its translation: CASSGARGPVQPQHF. Supplemented by reference TRBV19 and TRBJ1-5, the full variable domain reads DGGITQSPKYLFRKEGQNVTLSCEQNLNHDAMYWYRQDPGQGLRLIYYSQIVNDFQKGDIAEGYSVSREKKESFPLTVTSAQKNPTAFYLCASSGARGPVQPQHFGDGTRLSIL.

The chain combines TRBV9 with TRBJ2-1; 10 bases match TRBD2. CDR1 and CDR2 (germline): SGDLS, YYNGEE. After removal of 2 bases from V and 8 bases from J, the junction contained 10 bases not matched to a gene. This CDR3 region has 16 residues. CDR3 nucleotide sequence: TGTGCCAGCAGCGTCCAACCCGGGACTAGCGCCGATGAGCAGTTCTTC. Translation: CASSVQPGTSADEQFF. The whole variable domain, filled in from reference TRBV9 and TRBJ2-1, reads DSGVTQTPKHLITATGQRVTLRCSPRSGDLSVYWYQQSLDQGLQFLIQYYNGEERAKGNILERFSAQQFPDLHSELNLSSLELGDSALYFCASSVQPGTSADEQFFGPGTRLTVL.

DNA of the CDR3: TGTGCCAGCAGCCAAGGGTTGTCTAGCGGGAGGCTTCAAGAGACCCAGTACTTC. It translates to CASSQGLSSGRLQETQYF. V and J are TRBV4-2 and TRBJ2-5, with TRBD2 matching over 11 bases. CDR1 and CDR2 from the germline V gene are LGHNA and YNFKEQ. The CDR3 contains 18 residues. The ends lost 1 base at V and 2 bases at J; junction bases unmatched: 9.

The chain joins TRBV7-3 to TRBJ2-6; D is unresolved. V was pared by 3 bases and J by 4 bases, with 4 bases between. In germline, CDR1 is SGHTA, CDR2 FQGTGA. This CDR3 comprises 13 residues. The CDR3 here is CASSLRGANVLTF. The CDR3 DNA reads as TGTGCCAGCAGCTTGCGGGGGGCCAACGTCCTGACTTTC.

V usage is TRBV5-1 and J usage is TRBJ1-1; 7 bases agree with TRBD1. The CDR3 has 16 amino acids. V lost 2 bases to trimming and J lost 0 bases; unmatched junction nucleotides: 7. CDR1 is SGHRS and CDR2 is YFSETQ in the germline V gene. CDR3 nucleotides: TGCGCCAGCAGCTTTGGGACAGATCTTATGAACACTGAAGCTTTCTTT. Amino acid sequence: CASSFGTDLMNTEAFF.

Turning to this clone: Other DNA sequences within the sample encode an identical CDR3. The rearrangement links TRBV28 to TRBJ2-6; perhaps D is TRBD1 or TRBD2 (5 bases each). V shed 3 bases and J shed 0 bases, with 9 bases lying between them. CDR3 length: 16 residues. Germline V gives CDR1 MDHEN, CDR2 SYDVKM. CDR3 in amino acids: CASSLLGDSGANVLTF. In DNA form, the CDR3 reads TGTGCCAGCAGTTTGTTGGGGGACTCTGGGGCCAACGTCCTGACTTTC.

The chain recombines TRBV5-4 with TRBJ1-2, with unresolved D. Germline values: CDR1 SGHNT, CDR2 YYREEE (reference sequence). Between the trimmed V and J ends, which lost 4 bases and 4 bases, there was a span of 14 bases. This CDR3 spans 14 amino acids. CDR3 residues: CASSPPKGIYGYTF. The DNA for the CDR3 is TGTGCCAGCAGCCCCCCAAAGGGTATCTATGGCTACACCTTC.